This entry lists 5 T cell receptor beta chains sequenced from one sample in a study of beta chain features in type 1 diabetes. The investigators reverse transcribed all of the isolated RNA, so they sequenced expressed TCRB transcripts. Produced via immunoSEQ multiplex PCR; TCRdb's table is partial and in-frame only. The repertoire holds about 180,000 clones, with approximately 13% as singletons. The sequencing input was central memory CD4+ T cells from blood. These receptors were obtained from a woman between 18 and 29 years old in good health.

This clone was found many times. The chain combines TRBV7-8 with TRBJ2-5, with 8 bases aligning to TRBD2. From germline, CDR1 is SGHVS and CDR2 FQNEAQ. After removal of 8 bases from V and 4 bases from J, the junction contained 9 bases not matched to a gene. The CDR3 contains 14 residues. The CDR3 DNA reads TGTGCCAGCGCCGGCGGGAGGTTAGGAGAGACCCAGTACTTC. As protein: CASAGGRLGETQYF.

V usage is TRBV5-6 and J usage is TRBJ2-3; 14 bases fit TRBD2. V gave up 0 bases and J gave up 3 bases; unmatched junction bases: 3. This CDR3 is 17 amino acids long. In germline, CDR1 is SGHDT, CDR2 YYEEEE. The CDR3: CASSLAGTSGSTDTQYF. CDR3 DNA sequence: TGTGCCAGCAGCTTGGCCGGGACTAGCGGGAGTACAGATACGCAGTATTTT.

CDR3 coding DNA: TGTGCCAGCAACTGGGACAGGGGGCCCCAAGAGACCCAGTACTTC. It specifies CASNWDRGPQETQYF. The chain joins TRBV2 to TRBJ2-5, with TRBD1 matching 12 bases. Germline assignment: CDR1 SNHLY and CDR2 FYNNEI. J was trimmed by 1 base and V by 7 bases; bases with no gene match: 4. The CDR3 is made up of 15 amino acids. The complete variable domain, with remaining parts taken from reference TRBV2 and TRBJ2-5, reads EPEVTQTPSHQVTQMGQEVILRCVPISNHLYFYWYRQILGQKVEFLVSFYNNEISEKSEIFDDQFSVERPDGSNFTLKIRSTKLEDSAMYFCASNWDRGPQETQYFGPGTRLLVL.

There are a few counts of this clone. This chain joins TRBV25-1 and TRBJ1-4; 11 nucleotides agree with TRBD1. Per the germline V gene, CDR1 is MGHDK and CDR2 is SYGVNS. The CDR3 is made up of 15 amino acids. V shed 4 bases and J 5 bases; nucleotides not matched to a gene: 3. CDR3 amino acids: CASSAGTGGNEKLFF. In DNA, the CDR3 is TGTGCCAGCAGTGCTGGGACAGGGGGAAATGAAAAACTGTTTTTT. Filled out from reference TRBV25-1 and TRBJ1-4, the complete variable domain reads EADIYQTPRYLVIGTGKKITLECSQTMGHDKMYWYQQDPGMELHLIHYSYGVNSTEKGDLSSESTVSRIRTEHFPLTLESARPSHTSQYLCASSAGTGGNEKLFFGSGTQLSVL.

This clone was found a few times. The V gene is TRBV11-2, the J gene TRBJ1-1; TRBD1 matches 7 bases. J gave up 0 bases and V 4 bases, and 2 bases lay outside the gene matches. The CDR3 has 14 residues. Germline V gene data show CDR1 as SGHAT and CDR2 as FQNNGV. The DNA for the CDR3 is TGTGCCAGCAGCTCGGGACAGCTGAACACTGAAGCTTTCTTT. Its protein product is CASSSGQLNTEAFF.